What follows are 20 T cell receptor beta chains derived from one specimen sequenced in a study of cytomegalovirus exposure and HLA in healthy donors. The PCR used 60 Vbeta and 13 Jbeta primers. Only in-frame clones appear in the TCRdb table, and some are missing; sequencing was by immunoSEQ multiplex PCR. The data show about 94,000 clones, roughly 80% seen once. Sequenced input: PBMCs. Receptors were obtained from a middle-aged man in good health and CMV-seropositive.

CDR3 amino acids: CASSLSGSGANVLTF. The DNA of the CDR3 is TGTGCCAGCAGCTTATCCGGGAGTGGGGCCAACGTCCTGACTTTC. The rearrangement links TRBV7-3 to TRBJ2-6, with D perhaps matching TRBD2 (6 bases). The V gene's germline CDR1 is SGHTA and CDR2 FQGTGA. The germline V and J ends were trimmed by 2 bases and 3 bases, with 8 bases remaining between them. CDR3 size: 15 residues.

V gene TRBV28 combines with J gene TRBJ2-7, with 7 bases matching TRBD1. Per germline, CDR1 MDHEN and CDR2 SYDVKM. The V and J ends lost 3 bases and 7 bases, in that order; junction bases with no gene match: 12. The CDR3 sequence is 15 residues long. The CDR3 reads CASSFTDRWGREQYF. CDR3 in DNA: TGTGCCAGCAGTTTTACGGACAGGTGGGGTAGGGAGCAGTACTTC.

J is TRBJ2-2 and V is TRBV5-4; TRBD2 might be the D (5 bases). Deletions cut 4 bases from V and 0 bases from J, with 13 bases between. This CDR3 spans 16 amino acids. Germline V gene lookup returns CDR1 SGHNT and CDR2 YYREEE (reference sequence). CDR3 amino acids: CASSPSGRANTGELFF. CDR3 DNA: TGTGCCAGCAGCCCCTCTGGGCGGGCGAACACCGGGGAGCTGTTTTTT.

The chain combines TRBV5-3 with TRBJ2-4, with a weak D call TRBD1 (6 bases). TRBV5-3 is labeled an ORF, and its function is uncertain. V lost 1 base to trimming and J lost 0 bases, with 14 bases between them. The CDR3 has 17 residues. For the CDR3, the DNA is TGTGCCAGAAGCTTGCCGACAGGAGAACGAGCCAAAAACATTCAGTACTTC. It yields the protein CARSLPTGERAKNIQYF.

The chain is built from TRBV7-9 and TRBJ1-1, with TRBD1 identical over 8 bases. CDR3 length equals 14 residues. V dropped 5 bases and J dropped 4; count of bases not matched to a gene: 6. From germline, CDR1 is SEHNR and CDR2 FQNEAQ (reference sequence). The CDR3 DNA sequence: TGTGCCAGCAGCCCGGACAGGGTCGGCACTGAAGCTTTCTTT. This gives the protein CASSPDRVGTEAFF.

The sample holds one count of this clone. CDR3 residues: CASSGQGYNNEQFF. The CDR3 region has the DNA TGCGCCAGCAGCGGCCAGGGCTACAACAATGAGCAGTTCTTC. This chain uses TRBV5-1 with TRBJ2-1, with D perhaps TRBD1 (5 bases). The germline V and J ends were trimmed by 4 bases and 5 bases, with 13 bases remaining between them. The CDR3 is made up of 14 amino acids. Germline loops: CDR1 SGHRS, CDR2 YFSETQ. Complete variable domain (other parts from reference TRBV5-1 and TRBJ2-1): KAGVTQTPRYLIKTRGQQVTLSCSPISGHRSVSWYQQTPGQGLQFLFEYFSETQRNKGNFPGRFSGRQFSNSRSEMNVSTLELGDSALYLCASSGQGYNNEQFFGPGTRLTVL.

V is TRBV19 and J is TRBJ2-1; D perhaps matches TRBD1 (6 bases). CDR1 is LNHDA and CDR2 is SQIVND in the germline V gene (reference sequence). V lost 1 base, J lost 4 bases, and 8 bases lay in between. The CDR3 loop spans 14 amino acids. This chain's CDR3 is CASSIAGQYNEQFF. The DNA for the CDR3 is TGTGCCAGTAGTATAGCCGGACAGTACAATGAGCAGTTCTTC.

The rearrangement links TRBV27 to TRBJ2-1; 10 bases match TRBD1. The V gene end was trimmed by 2 bases and the J gene end by 8 bases; junction bases not matched to a gene: 12. Per the germline V gene, CDR1 is MNHEY and CDR2 is SMNVEV (reference sequence). This CDR3 has 17 residues. CDR3 nucleotide sequence: TGTGCCAGCAGTTTAGGCCCAGGGACAGGGGTTTGGTATGAGCAGTTCTTC. This codes for CASSLGPGTGVWYEQFF.

The chain joins TRBV7-9 to TRBJ2-3; a possible D gene is TRBD2 (6 bases). Per germline, CDR1 SEHNR and CDR2 FQNEAQ (reference sequence). This CDR3 spans 15 amino acids. The V and J ends lost 0 bases and 6 bases respectively, with 13 bases between them. The CDR3 DNA sequence: TGTGCCAGCAGCTTAGCGCAAGGAGGGGAGGATACGCAGTATTTT. Amino acid sequence: CASSLAQGGEDTQYF.

The chain uses TRBV6-1 and TRBJ2-7; 7 nucleotides line up with TRBD2. The germline gives CDR1 MNHNS, CDR2 SASEGT. V lost 10 bases, J lost 3 bases, and 12 bases stayed unmatched. The length of the CDR3 is 14 residues. For the CDR3, the DNA is TGTGCCACACACCCTAGCGGTCCACTCTACGAGCAGTACTTC. It encodes CATHPSGPLYEQYF.

The J gene is TRBJ2-1, the V gene TRBV5-6; TRBD2 aligns across 8 bases. Looked up from germline, CDR1 is SGHDT and CDR2 is YYEEEE. The CDR3 is 11 residues long. J lost 10 bases, V lost 4 bases, and 1 base had no gene match. The CDR3 is CASSRLAEQFF. Here the CDR3 DNA reads TGTGCCAGCAGCAGACTAGCGGAGCAGTTCTTC.

As regards this clone: The junction does not match germline at one end; this may be a read error. V and J are TRBV5-1 and TRBJ2-7; possibly TRBD2 for D (6 bases). Germline CDR1 reads SGHRS; CDR2 reads YFSETQ. This CDR3 spans 14 amino acids. CDR3: CASSFGGGVYEQHF. The CDR3 coding sequence is TGCGCCAGCAGCTTTGGAGGAGGGGTATACGAGCAGCACTTC.

The chain employs TRBV5-4 and TRBJ1-4, with D uncertain. CDR3 size: 15 residues. The germline V gene has CDR1 SGHNT and CDR2 YYREEE (reference sequence). Trimming removed 4 bases at V and 5 bases at J, with 15 bases between. CDR3 nucleotides: TGTGCCAGCAGCCCCTCAGGCCAACTGAATGAAAAACTGTTTTTT. This sequence encodes CASSPSGQLNEKLFF.

The V and J genes are TRBV6-5 and TRBJ2-3; D is ambiguous. Germline V CDR1 and CDR2: MNHEY, SVGAGI. CDR3 length equals 14 residues. The ends were cut back, 7 bases at V and 2 bases at J, with 13 bases in the middle. The CDR3 spells CASTPPGYTDTQYF. The CDR3 bases are TGTGCCAGCACCCCTCCAGGCTACACAGATACGCAGTATTTT.

This clone was seen just once. The J gene is TRBJ2-4, the V gene TRBV7-2; a possible D gene is TRBD1 (7 bases). Per the germline V gene, CDR1 is SGHTA and CDR2 is FQGNSA. The CDR3 is 15 amino acids. V was cut by 5 bases and J by 6 bases, with 17 bases left in between. The CDR3 DNA follows: TGTGCCAGCAGCATCCAGGGGGGACCAGGAAACATTCAGTACTTC. It encodes CASSIQGGPGNIQYF.

Points on this clone: At one boundary the junction diverges from the germline segment, which might be a read error. This sequence joins TRBV7-7 and TRBJ2-3; 10 bases map to TRBD2. CDR1 SSHAT and CDR2 FNYEAQ come from the germline V gene (reference sequence). The CDR3 has 15 amino acids. CDR3 in amino acids: CASSSLAGDGDTQYF. The CDR3 nucleotides read TGTGCTAGCAGCTCGCTAGCGGGAGATGGAGATACGCAGTATTTT.

V is TRBV11-3 and J is TRBJ2-5; TRBD2 matches at 9 bases. Germline V gene sequence: CDR1 SGHNT, CDR2 YENEEA. This CDR3 is 12 amino acids long. With 8 bases clipped from V and 11 bases from J, the junction kept 9 bases outside the gene matches. Here the CDR3 DNA reads TGTGCCAGCGGTAGTTTAGCGGGAGAGCAGTACTTC. Translating it yields CASGSLAGEQYF.

This CDR3 reads CAIGSGSSYEQYF. Written as DNA, the CDR3 is TGTGCCATCGGGAGCGGGAGTAGCTACGAGCAGTACTTC. The gene calls are TRBV10-3 and TRBJ2-7, with 8 bases matching TRBD2. The V and J ends lost 8 bases and 3 bases, in that order; junction bases with no gene match: 6. Germline CDR1 is ENHRY and CDR2 is SYGVKD. This CDR3 is 13 amino acids long.

This clone appeared a few times. The chain recombines TRBV5-1 with TRBJ2-5, with D perhaps matching TRBD2 (5 bases). CDR1 SGHRS and CDR2 YFSETQ come from the germline V gene. The CDR3 contains 15 residues. The V end lost 4 bases, the J end lost 7 bases, and 20 bases lay between the germline ends. CDR3 region: CASSPRTSRGVTQYF. The CDR3 coding sequence is TGCGCCAGCAGCCCAAGGACCAGCCGGGGTGTGACCCAGTACTTC.

This clone was seen a few times. The V call is TRBV10-3, the J call TRBJ2-3; TRBD2 aligns across 7 bases. The V segment lost 2 bases and the J segment 5 bases; nucleotides outside the gene matches: 22. The CDR3 is 20 amino acids. Per the germline V gene, CDR1 is ENHRY and CDR2 is SYGVKD. CDR3 residues: CAISERALRSSGEWRDTQYF. The CDR3 DNA is TGTGCCATCAGTGAGCGGGCGCTTCGGTCTAGCGGAGAGTGGAGAGATACGCAGTATTTT.